The T cell receptor (beta chain) under discussion was sequenced for a study of breast tumors, draining lymph nodes, adjacent tissues. Study-wide results and limits: Compared with basal-like, luminal-like tumors shared significantly more repertoire with nontumor tissue. Compared with lymph nodes, tumors were less diverse; compared with nontumor tissue, more.

Germline V gene sequence: CDR1 DFQATT, CDR2 SNEGSKA (reference sequence). This CDR3 region has 12 residues. V was shortened by 6 bases and J by 8 bases, with 16 bases between the two germline ends. Axillary draining lymph nodes of breast cancer patients supplied the node samples. A single record per CDR3 protein comes from TCRdb applying MiXCR to the multiplex PCR reads. The sample consists of about 200,000 distinct CDR3 sequences, approximately 30% of them appearing once. This clonotype came up many times. Its specificity is unknown. The source of this sequence is a female donor with breast cancer. Some clones in this sample may be carry-over from other donors' samples. The rearrangement links TRBV20-1 to TRBJ1-2; D unresolved. Material: axillary lymph node tissue. CDR3 sequence (DNA): TGCAGTGCAACAAGGAGGGCACGAGGCTACACCTTC. Its translation: CSATRRARGYTF.